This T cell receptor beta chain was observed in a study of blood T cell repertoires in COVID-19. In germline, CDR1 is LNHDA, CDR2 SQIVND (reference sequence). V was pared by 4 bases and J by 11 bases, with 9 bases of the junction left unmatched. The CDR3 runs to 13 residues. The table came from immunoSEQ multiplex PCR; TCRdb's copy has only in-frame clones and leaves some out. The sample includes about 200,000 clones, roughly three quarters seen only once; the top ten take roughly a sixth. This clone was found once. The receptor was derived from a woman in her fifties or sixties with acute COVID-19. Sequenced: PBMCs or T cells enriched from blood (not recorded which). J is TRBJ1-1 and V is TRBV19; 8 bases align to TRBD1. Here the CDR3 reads CASSNGGQGMAFF. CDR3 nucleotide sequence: TGTGCCAGTAGTAACGGCGGACAGGGAATGGCTTTCTTT.